This entry lists 14 T cell receptor beta chains sequenced from one sample in a study of blood T cell repertoires in COVID-19. The method was immunoSEQ multiplex PCR; TCRdb's version includes in-frame clones alone and lacks a portion of them. The repertoire holds about 75,000 clones, with about 88% as singletons. Sequencing was carried out using peripheral blood. The origin of the receptors is a human donor in a cohort sampled during active COVID-19.

The chain uses TRBV19 and TRBJ2-1; 13 nucleotides match TRBD2. The CDR3 consists of 15 residues. The J segment lost 8 bases and the V segment lost 6 bases, leaving 7 bases of the junction unmatched. Looked up from germline, CDR1 is LNHDA and CDR2 is SQIVND (reference sequence). The DNA of the CDR3 is TGTGCCAGTAGGGCTAGGACTAGCGGGGGCCATGAGCAGTTCTTC. Its translation is CASRARTSGGHEQFF.

The chain has TRBV4-1 and TRBJ1-2; D uncertain. Germline loops: CDR1 MGHRA, CDR2 YSYEKL. The length of the CDR3 is 15 residues. Trimming cost V 4 bases and J 7 bases, with 19 bases left between them. The CDR3 nucleotides read TGCGCCAGCAGCCGGTTGGACTATCAAACGGGTGGCTACACCTTC. Amino acids: CASSRLDYQTGGYTF.

V gene TRBV6-4 combines with J gene TRBJ2-2; possible D gene TRBD2, 6 bases. Trimming removed 6 bases at V and 6 bases at J, with 8 bases between. Germline V gives CDR1 MRHNA, CDR2 SNTAGT. There are 12 residues in the CDR3. The chain's CDR3 is CASSTGAGELFF. CDR3 nucleotide sequence: TGTGCCAGCAGCACGGGGGCCGGGGAGCTGTTTTTT.

This clone was counted only a few times. The chain combines TRBV27 with TRBJ2-1, with 7 bases that match TRBD2. Losses at the gene ends were 5 bases for V and 6 bases for J; bases not matched to a gene: 7. The CDR3 has 14 amino acids. Germline V gene sequence: CDR1 MNHEY, CDR2 SMNVEV (reference sequence). CDR3 region: CASSPGAGVNEQFF. The DNA of the CDR3 is TGTGCCAGCAGTCCGGGTGCGGGGGTCAATGAGCAGTTCTTC.

This chain uses TRBV18 with TRBJ2-1, with a tentative D call TRBD1 (5 bases). The CDR3 is 12 residues long. V lost 11 bases, J lost 5 bases, and 13 bases lay in between. Germline V gives CDR1 KGHSH, CDR2 LQKENI. The CDR3 protein is CASRTQDNEQFF. CDR3 nucleotide sequence: TGTGCCTCTCGGACACAGGACAATGAGCAGTTCTTC.

The CDR3: CASGSDRGGGYTF. CDR3 nucleotides: TGTGCTAGTGGTTCGGACAGGGGTGGTGGCTACACCTTC. J is TRBJ1-2 and V is TRBV12-5, with TRBD1 identical over 9 bases. The CDR3 covers 13 residues. The ends lost 4 bases at V and 7 bases at J; junction bases unmatched: 4. Germline V gene data show CDR1 as LGHNT and CDR2 as FRNRAP. The full variable domain, with the rest looked up from reference TRBV12-5 and TRBJ1-2, is DARVTQTPRHKVTEMGQEVTMRCQPILGHNTVFWYRQTMMQGLELLAYFRNRAPLDDSGMPKDRFSAEMPDATLATLKIQPSEPRDSAVYFCASGSDRGGGYTFGSGTRLTVV.

The gene calls are TRBV6-2 or TRBV6-3 and TRBJ2-5, with D hard to call. CDR3 length equals 12 residues. V was pared by 6 bases and J by 5 bases, with 10 bases between. Germline V CDR1 and CDR2: MNHEY, SVGEGT. This chain's CDR3 is CASSFGRETQYF. In DNA, the CDR3 is TGTGCCAGCAGCTTCGGTCGGGAGACCCAGTACTTC.

The chain has TRBV18 and TRBJ1-4; D call uncertain. CDR1 and CDR2 from the germline V gene are KGHSH and LQKENI. The CDR3 extends over 14 amino acids. The V end was cut by 0 bases, the J end by 4 bases, with 6 bases between. CDR3 protein: CASSPPAFNEKLFF. Written as DNA, the CDR3 is TGTGCCAGCTCACCACCTGCGTTTAATGAAAAACTGTTTTTT.

The gene calls are TRBV3-1 (or the pseudogene TRBV3-2) and TRBJ2-2; 8 bases fit TRBD2. CDR1 LGHDT and CDR2 YNNKEL come from the germline V gene (reference sequence). The J segment lost 6 bases and the V segment lost 4 bases, leaving 7 bases of the junction unmatched. This CDR3 has 15 amino acids. CDR3: CASSPGGRFAGELFF. The CDR3 DNA reads as TGTGCCAGCAGCCCGGGAGGGCGCTTCGCCGGGGAGCTGTTTTTT.

DNA for the CDR3: TGCGCCAGCAGCTCGCCGGGACTAGCGGGAGGTCCGAACACCGGGGAGCTGTTTTTT. Its protein is CASSSPGLAGGPNTGELFF. V gene TRBV5-1 combines with J gene TRBJ2-2, with 15 bases aligning to TRBD2. Germline CDR1 is SGHRS and CDR2 is YFSETQ. The CDR3 extends over 19 amino acids. The ends lost 3 bases at V and 0 bases at J; junction bases unmatched: 6.

This chain joins TRBV5-3 and TRBJ1-6; 7 bases fit TRBD1. TRBV5-3 is noted as an ORF with a role that remains uncertain. V dropped 7 bases and J dropped 5; count of bases not matched to a gene: 12. The CDR3 consists of 16 residues. CDR3 sequence (DNA): TGTGCCAGATCAAACCATAGCGACAGGGATAATTCACCCCTCCACTTT. Its translation: CARSNHSDRDNSPLHF.

This sequence joins TRBV25-1 and TRBJ1-5; TRBD1 matches at 8 bases. Germline CDR1 is MGHDK and CDR2 is SYGVNS. The CDR3 loop spans 14 amino acids. V trimming: 3 bases; J trimming: 7 bases; junction bases outside the gene matches: 5. CDR3 in DNA: TGTGCCAGCAGTGACGGACAGGGTAGACAGCCCCAGCATTTT. Protein: CASSDGQGRQPQHF.

This clone occurred once. The J gene is TRBJ2-3, the V gene TRBV7-8, with D unresolved. This CDR3 has 13 residues. Trimming cost V 7 bases and J 6 bases, with 14 bases left between them. CDR1 SGHVS and CDR2 FQNEAQ come from the germline V gene. CDR3 protein: CASTFRVVDTQYF. In DNA form, the CDR3 reads TGTGCCAGCACCTTTAGAGTTGTGGATACGCAGTATTTT.

The rearrangement joins TRBV28 to TRBJ2-1, with TRBD1 matching over 12 bases. This CDR3 is 13 amino acids long. The V gene's germline CDR1 is MDHEN and CDR2 SYDVKM. The V and J ends lost 6 bases and 7 bases, in that order; junction bases with no gene match: 1. The chain's CDR3 is CASRGQGANEQFF. The CDR3 DNA reads as TGTGCCAGCAGGGGACAGGGGGCGAATGAGCAGTTCTTC.